This TCR beta chain was documented in a study of T cell responses to AZD1222 COVID-19 vaccine. Findings and limits, study-wide: Nearly half of spike-specific TCRs reportedly target variant regions that are unmutated in the B.1.351 and B.1.1.7 variants.

Clones were sequenced by immunoSEQ multiplex PCR, and TCRdb holds only the in-frame ones, with some missing. The data show about 140,000 clones, around 89% seen once. It was second doses at about 4 or about 12 weeks that were pooled. Looked up from germline, CDR1 is SGHKS and CDR2 is YYEKEE (reference sequence). The ends lost 4 bases at V and 7 bases at J; junction bases unmatched: 10. The CDR3 is made up of 16 amino acids. This clone occurred a few times. The antigen remains unidentified. The input for sequencing was peripheral blood, taken 28 days after the second AZD1222 dose. This clonotype was obtained from an adult who received the AZD1222 COVID-19 vaccine. The genes are TRBV5-5 and TRBJ2-1; TRBD2 agrees at 11 bases. The CDR3 sequence: CASSPVLAGAWNEQFF. The CDR3 DNA reads as TGTGCCAGCAGCCCAGTACTAGCGGGGGCCTGGAATGAGCAGTTCTTC. The full variable domain, its missing parts supplied by reference TRBV5-5 and TRBJ2-1, is DAGVTQSPTHLIKTRGQQVTLRCSPISGHKSVSWYQQVLGQGPQFIFQYYEKEERGRGNFPDRFSARQFPNYSSELNVNALLLGDSALYLCASSPVLAGAWNEQFFGPGTRLTVL.